The rows below give T cell receptor beta chains drawn from one sample of a study of shared clonotypes between healthy human individuals. TCRdb keeps only in-frame clones here, not all; method: immunoSEQ multiplex PCR. Of around 2,000,000 clones listed, under 95% are singletons. The sample was naive CD8+ T cells from PBMCs. These receptors originate from a man younger than 30 in good health. Some clones in this sample may be carry-over from other donors' samples. Both conserved end residues are part of each CDR3. The D gene is left open where the match is weak. Clone size is given for some rows only: seen once, a few or many times, or a class if the clone is expanded.

j_gene: TRBJ2-7; v_gene: TRBV28; abundance: -; d_gene: -; CDR3nt: TGTGCCAGCAGTTTAATGGGATTTCGCGAGCAGTACTTC; CDR3aa: CASSLMGFREQYF
j_gene: TRBJ1-2; v_gene: TRBV7-9; abundance: -; d_gene: TRBD1; CDR3nt: TGTGCCAGCAGCCCCCTTACGGGACAGGTGATCTATGGCTACACCTTC; CDR3aa: CASSPLTGQVIYGYTF
j_gene: TRBJ2-7; v_gene: TRBV5-1; abundance: -; d_gene: -; CDR3nt: TGCGCCAGCAGCTTGGCCGTCCGGAGCTCCTACGAGCAGTACTTC; CDR3aa: CASSLAVRSSYEQYF
j_gene: TRBJ2-1; v_gene: TRBV27; abundance: -; d_gene: TRBD1; CDR3nt: TGTGCCAGCAGTTCCCGTACCGGGACAGGGGGCCTTTCCTCCTACAATGAGCAGTTCTTC; CDR3aa: CASSSRTGTGGLSSYNEQFF
j_gene: TRBJ2-7; v_gene: TRBV7-6; abundance: -; d_gene: TRBD2; CDR3nt: TGTGCCAGCAGCTTCCGACTAGCGGGACTCTACGAGCAGTACTTC; CDR3aa: CASSFRLAGLYEQYF
j_gene: TRBJ2-7; v_gene: TRBV7-9; abundance: -; d_gene: -; CDR3nt: TGTGCCAGCAGCTCTAGGGACTCTCCCTACGAGCAGTACTTC; CDR3aa: CASSSRDSPYEQYF
j_gene: TRBJ1-5; v_gene: TRBV7-2; abundance: -; d_gene: -; CDR3nt: TGTGCCAGCAGCCCACTGCGGGGACTCAATCAGCCCCAGCATTTT; CDR3aa: CASSPLRGLNQPQHF
j_gene: TRBJ1-1; v_gene: TRBV19; abundance: few; d_gene: -; CDR3nt: TGTGCCAGTAATATCGGGGGGAACACTGAAGCTTTCTTT; CDR3aa: CASNIGGNTEAFF
j_gene: TRBJ1-5; v_gene: TRBV19; abundance: -; d_gene: -; CDR3nt: TGTGCCAGTACCCCGGCCCAAAATAATCAGCCCCAGCATTTT; CDR3aa: CASTPAQNNQPQHF
j_gene: TRBJ1-4; v_gene: TRBV4-3; abundance: -; d_gene: -; CDR3nt: TGCGCCAGCAGCTATACGGGGGTTGTCGCAACCGAAAAACTGTTTTTT; CDR3aa: CASSYTGVVATEKLFF
j_gene: TRBJ1-2; v_gene: TRBV9; abundance: -; d_gene: -; CDR3nt: TGTGCCAGCAGCGCGTCCGGGACTTTGGGTGGCTACACCTTC; CDR3aa: CASSASGTLGGYTF
j_gene: TRBJ2-7; v_gene: TRBV27; abundance: -; d_gene: TRBD1; CDR3nt: TGTGCCAGCAGTTCCAGGGGGAGCTCCTACGAGCAGTACTTC; CDR3aa: CASSSRGSSYEQYF
j_gene: TRBJ2-1; v_gene: TRBV7-9; abundance: -; d_gene: -; CDR3nt: TGTGCCAGCAGCTTAGCTGGTTTCCATGTCGGGGGCCGCAATGAGCAGTTCTTC; CDR3aa: CASSLAGFHVGGRNEQFF
j_gene: TRBJ2-7; v_gene: TRBV5-6; abundance: -; d_gene: -; CDR3nt: TGTGCCAGCAGCTTCCGGCCTATCTACGAGCAGTACTTC; CDR3aa: CASSFRPIYEQYF
j_gene: TRBJ1-2; v_gene: TRBV9; abundance: -; d_gene: -; CDR3nt: TGTGCCAGCAGCTATGACCGTGACAGTGGTTTGAGGGGCTACACCTTC; CDR3aa: CASSYDRDSGLRGYTF
j_gene: TRBJ1-1; v_gene: TRBV11-1; abundance: once; d_gene: -; CDR3nt: TGTGCCAGCAGCCCCACCGGCGCAAGAGGGTTCACTGAAGCTTTCTTT; CDR3aa: CASSPTGARGFTEAFF
j_gene: TRBJ2-7; v_gene: TRBV27; abundance: -; d_gene: -; CDR3nt: TGTGCCAGCAGACAGGGCCCCTACGAGCAGTACTTC; CDR3aa: CASRQGPYEQYF
j_gene: TRBJ1-3; v_gene: TRBV4-2; abundance: once; d_gene: -; CDR3nt: TGTGCCAGCAGCCAAGATCGAGAGGGGGCTGGAAACACCATATATTTT; CDR3aa: CASSQDREGAGNTIYF
j_gene: TRBJ2-7; v_gene: TRBV7-6; abundance: -; d_gene: TRBD1; CDR3nt: TGTGCCAGCAGCCTATCAGACAGGGGATACTCCTACGAGCAGTACTTC; CDR3aa: CASSLSDRGYSYEQYF
j_gene: TRBJ2-5; v_gene: TRBV7-3; abundance: -; d_gene: -; CDR3nt: TGTGCCAGCAGCCCCCGGGGACGAGAGACCCAGTACTTC; CDR3aa: CASSPRGRETQYF
j_gene: TRBJ1-1; v_gene: TRBV19; abundance: -; d_gene: TRBD1; CDR3nt: TGTGCCAGTAGTATTTCGGACAGGGACACTGAAGCTTTCTTT; CDR3aa: CASSISDRDTEAFF
j_gene: TRBJ1-4; v_gene: TRBV27; abundance: -; d_gene: -; CDR3nt: TGTGCCAGCAGAATCAGGGTCGCCGCAACTAATGAAAAACTGTTTTTT; CDR3aa: CASRIRVAATNEKLFF
j_gene: TRBJ1-2; v_gene: TRBV11-2; abundance: -; d_gene: -; CDR3nt: TGTGCCAGCAGCTCCGAGACAGGAAGGCCCTATGGCTACACCTTC; CDR3aa: CASSSETGRPYGYTF
j_gene: TRBJ2-2; v_gene: TRBV5-6; abundance: -; d_gene: TRBD1; CDR3nt: TGTGCCAGCAGCGGAGACAGGGTTCAGCCCGGGGAGCTGTTTTTT; CDR3aa: CASSGDRVQPGELFF
j_gene: TRBJ2-2; v_gene: TRBV13; abundance: once; d_gene: TRBD1; CDR3nt: TGTGCCAGCAGCCCAGTCCCGGGACAGGTGGCCGGCCACACCGGGGAGCTGTTTTTT; CDR3aa: CASSPVPGQVAGHTGELFF
j_gene: TRBJ2-1; v_gene: TRBV6-5; abundance: -; d_gene: TRBD2; CDR3nt: TGTGCCAGCAGTAAGCGGGACCAGCTCGGCTATGAGCAGTTCTTC; CDR3aa: CASSKRDQLGYEQFF
j_gene: TRBJ2-4; v_gene: TRBV6-6; abundance: -; d_gene: -; CDR3nt: TGTGCCAGCAGTTACCGGGGGAGCGACATTCAGTACTTC; CDR3aa: CASSYRGSDIQYF
j_gene: TRBJ2-1; v_gene: TRBV15; abundance: -; d_gene: -; CDR3nt: TGTGCCACCAGCAGAGATCAAATGAGCTCCTACAATGAGCAGTTCTTC; CDR3aa: CATSRDQMSSYNEQFF
j_gene: TRBJ2-7; v_gene: TRBV11-2; abundance: -; d_gene: -; CDR3nt: TGTGCCAGCAGCTCCCTCGGCGGCGGTATAGGGGAGCAGTACTTC; CDR3aa: CASSSLGGGIGEQYF
j_gene: TRBJ2-7; v_gene: TRBV28; abundance: -; d_gene: -; CDR3nt: TGTGCCAGCAGTTTACATGCCCGATTGATACACTACGAGCAGTACTTC; CDR3aa: CASSLHARLIHYEQYF
j_gene: TRBJ2-1; v_gene: TRBV27; abundance: -; d_gene: -; CDR3nt: TGTGCCAGCAGTTATCAGGGAGCCTACAATGAGCAGTTCTTC; CDR3aa: CASSYQGAYNEQFF
j_gene: TRBJ2-7; v_gene: TRBV5-5; abundance: -; d_gene: TRBD1; CDR3nt: TGTGCCAGCAGCGCGACAGGGTTTCCCTACGAGCAGTACTTC; CDR3aa: CASSATGFPYEQYF
j_gene: TRBJ1-1; v_gene: TRBV28; abundance: -; d_gene: TRBD1; CDR3nt: TGTGCCAGCAGTCCCCCCGGGACAGGGGCTGGTACTGAAGCTTTCTTT; CDR3aa: CASSPPGTGAGTEAFF
j_gene: TRBJ2-7; v_gene: TRBV11-3; abundance: -; d_gene: -; CDR3nt: TGTGCCAGCAGCTCATCCAGGGACGAGCAGTACTTC; CDR3aa: CASSSSRDEQYF
j_gene: TRBJ2-3; v_gene: TRBV29-1; abundance: -; d_gene: -; CDR3nt: TGCAGCGTTGAACAGGGTACCCTTGTAAATACGCAGTATTTT; CDR3aa: CSVEQGTLVNTQYF
j_gene: TRBJ2-7; v_gene: TRBV9; abundance: -; d_gene: TRBD2; CDR3nt: TGTGCCAGCAGCCCACAGTCCGACTGGAGCGGGGTCGAGCAGTACTTC; CDR3aa: CASSPQSDWSGVEQYF
j_gene: TRBJ2-7; v_gene: TRBV6-1; abundance: -; d_gene: -; CDR3nt: TGTGCCAGCAGTGAAGCATGGGGGTCCTTATACGAGCAGTACTTC; CDR3aa: CASSEAWGSLYEQYF
j_gene: TRBJ1-1; v_gene: TRBV28; abundance: -; d_gene: TRBD1; CDR3nt: TGTGCCAGCAGGACAGGGGTGCGAAGCACTGAAGCTTTCTTT; CDR3aa: CASRTGVRSTEAFF
j_gene: TRBJ2-1; v_gene: TRBV9; abundance: -; d_gene: -; CDR3nt: TGTGCCAGCAGCGTAAAACTAGGGGGGGCGGATGAGCAGTTCTTC; CDR3aa: CASSVKLGGADEQFF
j_gene: TRBJ2-3; v_gene: TRBV28; abundance: -; d_gene: -; CDR3nt: TGTGCCAGCAGTTTATTTTATGGAGTTCGGGGTACGCAGTATTTT; CDR3aa: CASSLFYGVRGTQYF
j_gene: TRBJ2-2; v_gene: TRBV30; abundance: -; d_gene: -; CDR3nt: TGTGCTCGAATGACAGAGTACACCGGGGAGCTGTTTTTT; CDR3aa: CARMTEYTGELFF
j_gene: TRBJ2-7; v_gene: TRBV5-4; abundance: -; d_gene: -; CDR3nt: TGTGCCAGCAGCTTGGCCGAACTTAGCTCCTACGAGCAGTACTTC; CDR3aa: CASSLAELSSYEQYF
j_gene: TRBJ2-5; v_gene: TRBV15; abundance: -; d_gene: TRBD1; CDR3nt: TGTGCCACCAGCAGAGGGGCACCAGGGGGCCGGGAGACCCAGTACTTC; CDR3aa: CATSRGAPGGRETQYF
j_gene: TRBJ2-5; v_gene: TRBV29-1; abundance: -; d_gene: TRBD1; CDR3nt: TGCAGCGTTGAACACAGGGGGCAAAGGGAGACCCAGTACTTC; CDR3aa: CSVEHRGQRETQYF
j_gene: TRBJ1-3; v_gene: TRBV19; abundance: -; d_gene: -; CDR3nt: TGTGCCAGTAGTAGCCCTCAGAGGCCTCACTCTGGAAACACCATATATTTT; CDR3aa: CASSSPQRPHSGNTIYF
j_gene: TRBJ2-7; v_gene: TRBV7-9; abundance: -; d_gene: -; CDR3nt: TGTGCCAGCAGCGCAGAAGTCTCCTACGAGCAGTACTTC; CDR3aa: CASSAEVSYEQYF
j_gene: TRBJ1-5; v_gene: TRBV6-1; abundance: once; d_gene: -; CDR3nt: TGTGCCAGCAGTGAATCGCTTGGGGAGTCCCAGCATTTT; CDR3aa: CASSESLGESQHF
j_gene: TRBJ2-7; v_gene: TRBV5-1; abundance: -; d_gene: -; CDR3nt: TGCGCCAGCAGCCCCGCCGGGACCTCCTACGAGCAGTACTTC; CDR3aa: CASSPAGTSYEQYF
j_gene: TRBJ1-1; v_gene: TRBV7-9; abundance: -; d_gene: TRBD1; CDR3nt: TGTGCCAGCAGCACACGGACAGGGAAGCAAGTAACTGAAGCTTTCTTT; CDR3aa: CASSTRTGKQVTEAFF
j_gene: TRBJ2-5; v_gene: TRBV7-8; abundance: -; d_gene: TRBD2; CDR3nt: TGTGCCAGCAGCCAGACTAGCGGGAGAATAGCGGAGACCCAGTACTTC; CDR3aa: CASSQTSGRIAETQYF
j_gene: TRBJ2-5; v_gene: TRBV15; abundance: once; d_gene: -; CDR3nt: TGTGCCACCAGCAGAGATGGCAGGGAAAACACGCAAGAGACCCAGTACTTC; CDR3aa: CATSRDGRENTQETQYF
j_gene: TRBJ1-2; v_gene: TRBV28; abundance: -; d_gene: -; CDR3nt: TGTGCCAGCAGCATAACCGAGGCTGGGGACTATGGCTACACCTTC; CDR3aa: CASSITEAGDYGYTF
j_gene: TRBJ2-1; v_gene: TRBV6-5; abundance: -; d_gene: TRBD2; CDR3nt: TGTGCCAGCGGAATAGCGGGACCCTCCTACAATGAGCAGTTCTTC; CDR3aa: CASGIAGPSYNEQFF
j_gene: TRBJ1-3; v_gene: TRBV6-5; abundance: -; d_gene: -; CDR3nt: TGTGCCAGCAGTTACTCGTCGGGCGGAAACACCATATATTTT; CDR3aa: CASSYSSGGNTIYF
j_gene: TRBJ1-5; v_gene: TRBV28; abundance: -; d_gene: TRBD1; CDR3nt: TGTGCCAGCACCATAACCGGGACAGGGGGTTATCAGCCCCAGCATTTT; CDR3aa: CASTITGTGGYQPQHF